This TCR beta chain was documented in a study of graft-versus-host responses after intestinal transplantation. Background on the study: The transplants performed in recipients were multivisceral, liver-intestinal, or isolated intestinal. Every one of the recipients received anti-thymocyte globulin induction and afterwards took tacrolimus and steroids for around three years.

Study observations and caveats: Researchers found peak circulating GvH clone levels linked to early post-transplant HvG declines.

A remark on this clone: Its target is not known.

Using immunoSEQ multiplex PCR, the repertoire was profiled, and TCRdb retains in-frame clones only, with some absent. The data show some 45,000 clones, 91% seen once. V was clipped by 4 bases and J by 2 bases, with 7 bases between them. Per germline, CDR1 SGHRS and CDR2 YFSETQ. The length of the CDR3 is 13 residues. The chain recombines TRBV5-1 with TRBJ2-1; no firm D call. The TCR comes from a human patient who received an intestinal transplant, so some T cells may come from the graft donor. This specimen consisted of PBMCs, obtained 524 days after transplant. The CDR3, as DNA: TGCGCCAGCAGCCCGGAGCCCTACAATGAGCAGTTCTTC. It codes for CASSPEPYNEQFF.